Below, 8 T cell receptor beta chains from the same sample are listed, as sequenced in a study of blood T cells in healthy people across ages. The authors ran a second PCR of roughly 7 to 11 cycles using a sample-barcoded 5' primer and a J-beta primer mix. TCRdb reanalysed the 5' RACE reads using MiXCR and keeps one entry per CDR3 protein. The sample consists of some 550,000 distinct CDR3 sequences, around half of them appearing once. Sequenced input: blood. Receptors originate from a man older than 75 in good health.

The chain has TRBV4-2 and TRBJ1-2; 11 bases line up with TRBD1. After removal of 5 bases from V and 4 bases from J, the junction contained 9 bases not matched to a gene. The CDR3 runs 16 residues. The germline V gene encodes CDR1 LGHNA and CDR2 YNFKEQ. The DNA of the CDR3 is TGTGCCAGCAGCGCCTTGGATGGGACAGGGGGCTATGGCTACACCTTC. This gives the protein CASSALDGTGGYGYTF.

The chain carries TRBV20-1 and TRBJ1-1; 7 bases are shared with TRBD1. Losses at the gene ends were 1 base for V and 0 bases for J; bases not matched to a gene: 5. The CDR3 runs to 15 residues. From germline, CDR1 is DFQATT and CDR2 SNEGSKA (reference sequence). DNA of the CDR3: TGCAGTGCTAGAGGGGACAGTATCATGAACACTGAAGCTTTCTTT. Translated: CSARGDSIMNTEAFF.

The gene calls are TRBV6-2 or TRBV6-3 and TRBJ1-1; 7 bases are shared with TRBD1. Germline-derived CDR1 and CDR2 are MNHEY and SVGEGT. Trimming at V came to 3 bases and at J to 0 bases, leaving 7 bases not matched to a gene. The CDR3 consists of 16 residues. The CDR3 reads CASSYSAGQMNTEAFF. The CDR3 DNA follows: TGTGCCAGCAGTTATTCGGCGGGACAGATGAACACTGAAGCTTTCTTT.

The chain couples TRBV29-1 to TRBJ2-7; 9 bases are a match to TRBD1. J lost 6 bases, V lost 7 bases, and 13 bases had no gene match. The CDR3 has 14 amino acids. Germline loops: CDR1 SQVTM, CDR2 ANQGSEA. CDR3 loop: CSANGQGTIAEQYF. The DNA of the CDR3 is TGCAGCGCCAACGGACAGGGGACCATAGCCGAGCAGTACTTC.

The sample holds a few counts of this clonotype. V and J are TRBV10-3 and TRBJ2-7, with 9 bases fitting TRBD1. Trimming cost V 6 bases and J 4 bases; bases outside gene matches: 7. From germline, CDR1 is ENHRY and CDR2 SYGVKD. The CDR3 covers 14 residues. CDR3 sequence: CAIRDSGTGYEQYF. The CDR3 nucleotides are TGTGCCATCAGGGACTCCGGGACAGGGTACGAGCAGTACTTC.

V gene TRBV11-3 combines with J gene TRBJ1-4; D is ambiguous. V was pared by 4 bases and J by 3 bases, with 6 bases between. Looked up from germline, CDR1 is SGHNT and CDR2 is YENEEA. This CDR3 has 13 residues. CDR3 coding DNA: TGTGCCAGCAGCTGCGGGCCTAATGAAAAACTGTTTTTT. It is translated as CASSCGPNEKLFF.

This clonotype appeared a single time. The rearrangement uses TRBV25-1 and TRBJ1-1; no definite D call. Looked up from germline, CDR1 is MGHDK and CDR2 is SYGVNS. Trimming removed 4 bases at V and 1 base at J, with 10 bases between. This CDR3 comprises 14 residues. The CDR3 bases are TGTGCCAGCAGTGGGAGGTCCCCGAACACTGAAGCTTTCTTT. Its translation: CASSGRSPNTEAFF.

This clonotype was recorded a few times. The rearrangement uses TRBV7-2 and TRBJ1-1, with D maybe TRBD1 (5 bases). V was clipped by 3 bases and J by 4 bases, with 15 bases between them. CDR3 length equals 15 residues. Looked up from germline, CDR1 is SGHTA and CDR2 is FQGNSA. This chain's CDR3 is CASSFEGFTGTEAFF. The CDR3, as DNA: TGTGCCAGCAGCTTCGAGGGGTTCACGGGCACTGAAGCTTTCTTT.